This T cell receptor (beta chain) was obtained from a study of blood T cell repertoires in COVID-19 (dated by TCRdb to 2018 to 2020). The study in broad terms: Collaborator samples came from the United States, Italy and Spain and covered acute and convalescent phases of COVID-19. The samples were drawn from two sources: the first 160 participants of the ongoing ImmuneRACE study, and 1,254 subjects contributed by 6 global collaborators. The material from the prospective study consisted of cDNA or gDNA derived from T cells, B-cell-depleted T cells, or PBMCs. HLA class I and class II types, where available, came from metadata supplied by the sample provider rather than from assay-based typing. The repertoires were released in a freely available public database meant as a resource for research on the immune response to SARS-CoV-2. Sample metadata almost always included a de-identified subject ID, COVID-19 status, age in years and sex. Subjects who had been exposed to COVID-19, were actively infected with it, or had recovered from it provided the deeply sampled blood TCRbeta repertoires that made up the dataset. Here is what the overall study found, with its caveats: The amount of clinical and demographic metadata varied by source and participant and was provided uncurated.

The collaborating institutions used their own protocols to collect whole blood in K2EDTA tubes. Collaborator samples were shipped for TCRbeta analysis as frozen whole blood, isolated PBMCs, or DNA extracted from either sample type. This clone was recorded once. Its antigen is unknown. No qualities accompany the bases; no much larger clone lies one base away. TCRbeta CDR3 regions were amplified from genomic DNA by means of the immunoSEQ Assay, a bias-controlled multiplex PCR. Per the original workflow: Within the assay, amplification of reference gene primers was used to estimate how many nucleated cells each sample contained. Sequence reads were collapsed and filtered to measure the absolute abundance of every unique TCRbeta CDR3 rearrangement. Productive Simpson clonality was computed per sample as the square root of Simpson's diversity index over productive rearrangements. The immuneACCESS repertoire file appears here via TCRdb, limited to in-frame rearrangements. These files lack a portion of the clones; in checked studies, under half of the deficit traces to unresolved V genes, and the cause of the others is not known. Clone size and the V and J calls come from that table; the DNA yielded D and trimming. This sample gives around 70,000 clones in total; about 88% of them show up just once. The biggest ten clones account for under 6% of the sample.

The receptor comes from a human donor in a cohort sampled during active COVID-19. Sequencing input: peripheral blood.

The CDR3 sequence is CASSRDRVEQFF. The DNA reads TGTGCCAGCAGCCGGGACAGAGTGGAGCAGTTCTTC. The receptor chain draws on TRBV7-2 and TRBJ2-1, and 7 junction bases match TRBD1. Including the terminal cysteine and phenylalanine, the CDR3 comprises 12 residues. The retained sequence is limited to the CDR3, 36 bases, with the frame set at the first base. Reading the germline V gene gives CDR1 SGHTA and CDR2 FQGNSA. Trimming takes 5 bases off V and 10 bases off J; junction bases not matched to a gene: 5.